This TCR beta chain was obtained from a study of T cells in Graves' hyperthyroidism and ophthalmopathy. V was pared by 0 bases and J by 6 bases, with 2 bases between. The germline V gene encodes CDR1 MNHNS and CDR2 SASEGT. This CDR3 has 11 amino acids. RNA transcripts yielded amplified TCR beta CDR3 regions. First-round RT-PCR targeting the TCR CDR3 was performed with the HTBI primer set. TCRdb recomputed calls from the multiplex PCR reads with MiXCR, one row per CDR3 protein. The sample lists about 700,000 distinct CDR3 sequences, 12% to 15% occurring once. This rearrangement joins TRBV6-1 to TRBJ1-2; D is unresolved. The source material was blood. The clonotype comes from a woman aged 18-30 years with Graves' hyperthyroidism. The CDR3 DNA is TGTGCCAGCAGTGAAGCCCATGGCTACACCTTC. Protein product: CASSEAHGYTF.